This TCR beta chain appears in the sequencing data of a study of cytomegalovirus exposure and HLA in healthy donors. Study overall: The roughly 110 validation repertoires used the same platform as the 666 first-cohort repertoires, a later analysis reported.

About this clone: Its antigen is not identified.

Trimming removed 6 bases at V and 5 bases at J, with 28 bases between. The CDR3 is 19 amino acids. The study drew the donors from its approximately 110-subject validation cohort, separate from the roughly 670-subject first cohort. Whole-study results and caveats: First-cohort TCR clusters were later found to tend to co-occur in the roughly 110 validation repertoires. In vitro checks showed that a few CMV-associated chains really do target CMV antigens.

Generated by immunoSEQ multiplex PCR, the TCRdb table keeps only in-frame clones and is missing some. The sample has 100,000 to 150,000 clones, 94% seen once. The chain has TRBV23-1 and TRBJ2-2; D may be TRBD2 (6 bases). TRBV23-1 falls under the ORF class, with uncertain function. Specimen: PBMCs. The clonotype originates from a woman between 18 and 29 years old in good health and CMV-seronegative. CDR3 residues: CASSLVSSESGVGTGELFF. The CDR3 DNA sequence: TGCGCCAGCAGCCTCGTGTCGTCCGAGTCGGGAGTAGGGACCGGGGAGCTGTTTTTT.